This TCR beta chain was recovered during a study of CD8+CD57+ T cells in acquired aplastic anemia. Study background: DNA recovered from sorted CD4+ and CD8+ cells had a mean of about 3.5 ug.

Study results and limitations: Overlap between patients and controls comprised about 30 CD8+ CDR3 sequences.

CD8+CD57+ cell expansion, shown by flow cytometry, had occurred in the patients selected for sequencing. Each patient carried a diagnosis of severe acquired aplastic anemia. Blood was sampled before the patients had received any therapy. This clonotype was recorded a few times. Its antigen is undetermined. The CDR3 ends on some other residue instead of the conserved phenylalanine or tryptophan, so this is likely a read error. Researchers used genomic DNA as the template to profile TCR beta VDJ and CDR3. MiXCR was run by TCRdb on the reads, yielding one entry per CDR3 protein. This table holds approximately 220,000 distinct CDR3 sequences, around 45% found once. The CDR3 sequence is 13 residues long. Germline V lookup: CDR1 MNHEY, CDR2 SVGAGI. Trimming shortened V by 2 bases and J by 2 bases, and 6 bases separated the two germline ends.

J is TRBJ1-1 and V is TRBV6-5; unclear D gene. Source material: sorted CD4+, CD8+, or CD8+CD57+ T cells (not recorded which) from PBMCs. The sequence was collected from a human donor with aplastic anemia. As DNA, the CDR3 is TGTGCCAGCAGTTACCAACGTAACACTGAAGCTTTCTCT. It translates to CASSYQRNTEAFS.